Included here is one T cell receptor beta chain sequence, with context. Its matching antigen is unknown. The CDR3 totals 13 residues. Germline loops: CDR1 MDHEN, CDR2 SYDVKM. V was shortened by 8 bases and J by 4 bases, with 14 bases between the two germline ends. As originally analysed: The number of TCRs in each sample had a median of roughly 100,000 and spanned roughly 23,224 to 750,000. TCRdb re-called the RACE reads with MiXCR, one entry per CDR3 protein. Here the V and J calls rest on TCRdb's processing, not on the authors' analysis. Among tens of thousands of distinct CDR3 sequences listed, roughly 10% were seen once. The data are from a study of human T cells and chemical hapten exposure. About the research overall: From small differences in pooled library volume came most of the variation in per-sample TCR yields.

General study points: Expanded TCRs showed more large CDR3 clusters than pre-sensitization or healthy control sets.

Time point noted: patch test 1, 2 weeks after DPC sensitization. Treatment of the sample: therapeutic diphenylcyclopropenone sensitization with weekly scalp DPC. The sequencing used whole blood, collected in connection with sensitization to the hapten diphenylcyclopropenone (DPC). This sequence originates from a woman between 45 and 60 years old with alopecia areata. Some clones in this sample may be carry-over from other donors' samples. V is TRBV28 and J is TRBJ1-2; D perhaps matches TRBD1 (6 bases). In DNA, the CDR3 is TGTGCCAGCGGGACACCTCCGACCTATGGCTACACCTTC. Its translation is CASGTPPTYGYTF.